A single sample is the source of the 25 T cell receptor beta chains below, sequenced in a study of PD-1 blockade in classical Hodgkin lymphoma. Sequencing used immunoSEQ multiplex PCR; TCRdb keeps in-frame clones, though not all of them. Of 9,300 or so clones in the sample, around 70% were seen once. As for time point: cycle 4 day 1 (C4D1), after about 6 weeks of nivolumab. Relapse after autologous stem cell transplantation occurred in every patient, and brentuximab vedotin exposure varied. Magnetic depletion of non-target cells from thawed PBMCs yielded purified CD8+ T cells. Sequenced material: CD8+ T cells from blood, taken before the fourth cycle of nivolumab. The receptor source for this set is a human donor with classical Hodgkin lymphoma.

The genes are TRBV6-5 and TRBJ2-7; D is undetermined. CDR3 length: 14 amino acids. Germline-derived CDR1 and CDR2 are MNHEY and SVGAGI. Between the trimmed V and J ends, which lost 5 bases and 0 bases, there was a span of 11 bases. CDR3 DNA sequence: TGTGCCAGCAGTCCTTCGGGCTTCTCCTACGAGCAGTACTTC. It codes for CASSPSGFSYEQYF.

V and J are TRBV7-6 and TRBJ1-5, with 7 bases identical to TRBD1. Per germline, CDR1 SGHVS and CDR2 FNYEAQ. V shed 2 bases and J 2 bases; nucleotides not matched to a gene: 3. The length of the CDR3 is 15 residues. The CDR3 loop is CASSLNRGGNQPQHF. CDR3 bases: TGTGCCAGCAGCTTAAACAGGGGAGGCAATCAGCCCCAGCATTTT.

The chain links TRBV6-6 to TRBJ2-5; no reliable D call. The CDR3 is 12 amino acids. CDR1 MNHNY and CDR2 SVGAGI come from the germline V gene (reference sequence). V lost 5 bases and J lost 3, with 7 bases in between. CDR3 sequence (DNA): TGTGCCAGCAGTCTCAACGAAGAGACCCAGTACTTC. Amino acid sequence: CASSLNEETQYF.

The chain is built from TRBV7-9 and TRBJ1-2; D is perhaps TRBD1 (5 bases). Germline values: CDR1 SEHNR, CDR2 FQNEAQ (reference sequence). V was cut by 3 bases and J by 4 bases, with 15 bases left in between. This CDR3 is built from 15 residues. CDR3 region: CASSFTRGGLYGYTF. The CDR3 DNA reads TGTGCCAGCAGCTTTACCCGGGGGGGACTCTATGGCTACACCTTC.

This clone was counted a single time. CDR3 DNA: TGTGCCAGCAGCTTAGGACTAGCGGGAGGGCCGGTTGGTGAGCAGTTCTTC. Encoded protein: CASSLGLAGGPVGEQFF. The J gene is TRBJ2-1, the V gene TRBV7-6; 14 bases align to TRBD2. V lost 1 base, J lost 9 bases, and 8 bases stayed unmatched. The CDR3 is 17 amino acids. CDR1 and CDR2 (germline): SGHVS, FNYEAQ.

V is TRBV19 and J is TRBJ1-2, with 7 bases matching TRBD1. The V gene's germline CDR1 is LNHDA and CDR2 SQIVND (reference sequence). The CDR3 has 14 residues. Unmatched junction bases numbered 10, after V lost 9 bases and J lost 3 bases. For the CDR3, the DNA is TGTGCCAGCCATGGGGAGGGGGCAGACTATGGCTACACCTTC. Translated: CASHGEGADYGYTF.

This clone was counted only a few times. Other DNA sequences within the sample encode an identical CDR3. J is TRBJ2-7 and V is TRBV6-5; D remains ambiguous. Germline CDR1 reads MNHEY; CDR2 reads SVGAGI. The V and J ends lost 0 bases and 0 bases respectively, with 9 bases between them. This CDR3 has 15 amino acids. CDR3 sequence: CASSYSGSNSYEQYF. In nucleotides, the CDR3 is TGTGCCAGCAGTTACTCCGGCTCAAACTCCTACGAGCAGTACTTC.

This clone was detected a few times. The chain recombines TRBV10-2 with TRBJ2-7; 13 nucleotides line up with TRBD2. Germline loops: CDR1 WSHSY, CDR2 SAAADI. This CDR3 has 18 amino acids. With 8 bases clipped from V and 0 bases from J, the junction kept 13 bases outside the gene matches. CDR3 protein: CASSEGGLAGPSSYEQYF. The CDR3 DNA sequence: TGCGCCAGCTCTGAGGGGGGACTAGCGGGACCATCCTCCTACGAGCAGTACTTC.

This chain joins TRBV27 and TRBJ2-1; TRBD2 agrees at 8 bases. Trimming took 1 base from V and 3 from J; bases not matched to a gene: 2. Germline V gene sequence: CDR1 MNHEY, CDR2 SMNVEV (reference sequence). The CDR3 totals 15 residues. The CDR3 sequence: CASSLLLADYNEQFF. DNA for the CDR3: TGTGCCAGCAGTTTATTACTAGCGGACTACAATGAGCAGTTCTTC.

This clone was recorded a few times. The chain uses TRBV4-3 and TRBJ2-7, with 10 bases fitting TRBD1. The CDR3 is 14 amino acids. Germline V gene data show CDR1 as LGHNA and CDR2 as YSLEER. Trimming took 3 bases from V and 7 from J; bases not matched to a gene: 6. This CDR3 is CASSHLGTGDEQYF. The CDR3 coding sequence is TGCGCCAGCAGCCATCTTGGGACAGGGGATGAGCAGTACTTC.

J is TRBJ2-7 and V is TRBV4-1; 10 nucleotides line up with TRBD2. V gave up 6 bases and J gave up 1 base; unmatched junction bases: 15. From germline, CDR1 is MGHRA and CDR2 YSYEKL. The CDR3 is 18 amino acids. CDR3 sequence (DNA): TGCGCCAGCAGTGGCGGGCTAGCGGGAGTACCTAGGTCCTACGAGCAGTACTTC. This codes for CASSGGLAGVPRSYEQYF.

The rearrangement uses TRBV19 and TRBJ2-7; 7 nucleotides agree with TRBD1. V was clipped by 3 bases and J by 3 bases; unmatched bases: 5. The germline V gene has CDR1 LNHDA and CDR2 SQIVND (reference sequence). The CDR3 loop spans 14 amino acids. The CDR3 sequence: CASSMRTGGYEQYF. CDR3 DNA: TGTGCCAGTAGTATGAGGACAGGAGGCTACGAGCAGTACTTC.

This chain joins TRBV2 and TRBJ1-6; maybe TRBD1 (5 bases). CDR1 and CDR2 from the germline V gene are SNHLY and FYNNEI. The CDR3 is 15 amino acids. Trimming removed 7 bases from V and 10 bases from J, with 20 bases in between. The CDR3: CASKEGLGIWSPLHF. The CDR3 region has the DNA TGTGCCAGCAAAGAGGGGCTAGGTATATGGTCACCCCTCCACTTT.

This clone occurred a few times. The chain recombines TRBV27 with TRBJ2-1; 8 nucleotides align to TRBD2. The CDR3 covers 13 residues. Germline V gene data show CDR1 as MNHEY and CDR2 as SMNVEV (reference sequence). Trimming at V came to 6 bases and at J to 9 bases, leaving 7 bases not matched to a gene. CDR3 DNA: TGTGCCAGCAGAATTAGCGGGATTACTGAGCAGTTCTTC. Its protein is CASRISGITEQFF.

This chain joins TRBV6-5 and TRBJ1-2; D unclear. Per the germline V gene, CDR1 is MNHEY and CDR2 is SVGAGI. The CDR3 is 14 amino acids. Trimming took 5 bases from V and 4 from J, leaving 14 bases between them. DNA of the CDR3: TGTGCCAGCAGTCCCCGATCTTTCTCCTATGGCTACACCTTC. It encodes CASSPRSFSYGYTF.

The chain combines TRBV14 with TRBJ2-1; TRBD2 matches 7 bases. CDR3 length equals 14 residues. J lost 7 bases, V lost 4 bases, and 7 bases had no gene match. CDR1 and CDR2 from the germline V gene are SGHDN and FVKESK. CDR3 bases: TGTGCCAGCAGCCCTAGCGGCCCCTGGAATGAGCAGTTCTTC. As protein: CASSPSGPWNEQFF.

The rearrangement uses TRBV4-1 and TRBJ1-2; the D gene is possibly TRBD1 (5 bases). The CDR3 length is 14 residues. CDR1 MGHRA and CDR2 YSYEKL come from the germline V gene. Trimming left V 1 base short and J 0 bases short, with 6 bases between. The CDR3 DNA reads as TGCGCCAGCAGCCAAGGGGGCACTAACTATGGCTACACCTTC. It codes for CASSQGGTNYGYTF.

A few counts support this clone. The V call is TRBV4-1, the J call TRBJ2-7; 12 positions match TRBD2. The germline V gene has CDR1 MGHRA and CDR2 YSYEKL. The CDR3 sequence is 16 residues long. Trimming at V came to 1 base and at J to 4 bases, leaving 5 bases not matched to a gene. CDR3 sequence: CASSQVPSGGEYEQYF. CDR3 sequence (DNA): TGCGCCAGCAGCCAAGTGCCTAGCGGGGGGGAGTACGAGCAGTACTTC.

The chain couples TRBV2 to TRBJ2-7; TRBD2 matches 8 bases. Losses at the gene ends were 6 bases for V and 2 bases for J; bases not matched to a gene: 6. The CDR3 contains 14 residues. The germline gives CDR1 SNHLY, CDR2 FYNNEI. The CDR3 region has the DNA TGTGCCAGCAGGCGGGAGGAGCTCGCCTACGAGCAGTACTTC. Translation: CASRREELAYEQYF.

The chain is built from TRBV13 and TRBJ2-7, with unresolved D. V was cut by 3 bases and J by 5 bases, with 11 bases left in between. Germline CDR1 and CDR2: PRHDT and FYEKMQ (reference sequence). The CDR3 length is 13 residues. The CDR3 nucleotides read TGTGCCAGCAGCTTTCAAAGGCGAAACGAGCAGTACTTC. Residues: CASSFQRRNEQYF.

This chain joins TRBV7-9 and TRBJ2-7; TRBD1 matches at 10 bases. Germline V gene lookup returns CDR1 SEHNR and CDR2 FQNEAQ (reference sequence). CDR3 length: 15 residues. V trimming: 5 bases; J trimming: 2 bases; junction bases outside the gene matches: 6. The CDR3 loop is CASSPGQGSPYEQYF. The DNA of the CDR3 is TGTGCCAGCAGCCCGGGACAGGGGAGCCCCTACGAGCAGTACTTC.

The chain carries TRBV19 and TRBJ1-1, with D possibly matching TRBD1 (6 bases). There are 13 residues in the CDR3. Germline V gene sequence: CDR1 LNHDA, CDR2 SQIVND (reference sequence). V was pared by 4 bases and J by 4 bases, with 10 bases between. In DNA, the CDR3 is TGTGCCAGTAGTACGGCCAGGGGCACTGAAGCTTTCTTT. The encoded protein is CASSTARGTEAFF.

The chain joins TRBV27 to TRBJ1-1; the D is unclear. The CDR3 totals 14 residues. Germline CDR1 and CDR2: MNHEY and SMNVEV (reference sequence). V was pared by 1 base and J by 1 base, with 7 bases between. This CDR3 is CASSLWGENTEAFF. The CDR3 nucleotides read TGTGCCAGCAGTTTATGGGGAGAGAACACTGAAGCTTTCTTT.

This chain uses TRBV7-6 with TRBJ2-7, with 7 bases aligning to TRBD1. Germline lookup yields CDR1 SGHVS and CDR2 FNYEAQ. V trimming: 5 bases; J trimming: 3 bases; junction bases outside the gene matches: 7. CDR3 length equals 14 residues. Written as DNA, the CDR3 is TGTGCCAGCAGCGCTTGGACAGGAAACTACGAGCAGTACTTC. This gives the protein CASSAWTGNYEQYF.

The J gene is TRBJ2-1, the V gene TRBV2; no definite D call. Trimming cost V 3 bases and J 6 bases, with 9 bases left between them. The CDR3 spans 13 residues. Germline-derived CDR1 and CDR2 are SNHLY and FYNNEI. DNA for the CDR3: TGTGCCAGCAGTGATGGTCTCGGCAATGAGCAGTTCTTC. It translates to CASSDGLGNEQFF.